A selection of T cell receptor beta chains follows, all from one sample in a study of cytomegalovirus exposure and HLA in healthy donors. Measured with immunoSEQ multiplex PCR; TCRdb has only the in-frame clones, and not every one. The repertoire holds around 180,000 clones, almost 85% seen once, with 0.26% in the top ten. Sequencing input: PBMCs. The source of these receptors is a boy aged 10-17 years in good health and CMV-seronegative. The CDR3 runs from the conserved cysteine through the conserved F or W. Fields, in order: CDR3 protein, CDR3 DNA, J gene, V gene, D gene, clone size. A D gene is named only where the DNA matches it firmly. For some rows the clone size is stated as once, few or many, or as a class when expanded; others skip it.

CDR3: CASSVLAGEHNEQFF
DNA: TGTGCCAGCAGCGTACTAGCGGGAGAACACAATGAGCAGTTCTTC
J: TRBJ2-1
V: TRBV9
D: TRBD2
size: once

CDR3: CASSQNTGTGLRATDTQYF
DNA: TGTGCCAGCAGCCAGAACACCGGGACAGGGTTGAGGGCCACAGATACGCAGTATTTT
J: TRBJ2-3
V: TRBV4-2
D: TRBD1
size: -

CDR3: CASSWIGRGQRDEAFF
DNA: TGTGCCAGCAGTTGGATCGGAAGGGGACAGCGAGATGAAGCTTTCTTT
J: TRBJ1-1
V: TRBV6-5
D: TRBD1
size: -

CDR3: CASSLVTGGTGELFF
DNA: TGTGCCAGCAGCTTAGTCACGGGAGGCACCGGGGAGCTGTTTTTT
J: TRBJ2-2
V: TRBV7-3
D: TRBD2
size: -

CDR3: CASSRTTTYNEQFF
DNA: TGTGCCAGCAGTCGAACTACTACTTACAATGAGCAGTTCTTC
J: TRBJ2-1
V: TRBV5-6
D: -
size: -

CDR3: CASSQFREVGYGYTF
DNA: TGTGCCAGCAGTCAATTCCGGGAAGTAGGATATGGCTACACCTTC
J: TRBJ1-2
V: TRBV2
D: -
size: -

CDR3: CASSLERGARDTQYF
DNA: TGCGCCAGCAGCTTGGAGCGGGGGGCCCGAGATACGCAGTATTTT
J: TRBJ2-3
V: TRBV5-1
D: TRBD2
size: -

CDR3: CAWSQDRAGRNTEAFF
DNA: TGTGCCTGGAGCCAGGACAGGGCAGGGAGGAACACTGAAGCTTTCTTT
J: TRBJ1-1
V: TRBV30
D: TRBD1
size: -

CDR3: CASSLVTSGHTQYF
DNA: TGTGCCAGCAGTTTAGTGACTAGCGGCCATACGCAGTATTTT
J: TRBJ2-3
V: TRBV27
D: TRBD2
size: -

CDR3: CASSSPRQGGFNYGYTF
DNA: TGTGCCAGCAGCTCCCCGAGACAGGGGGGGTTTAACTATGGCTACACCTTC
J: TRBJ1-2
V: TRBV5-8
D: TRBD1
size: -